This TCR beta chain comes out of a study of T cell responses to AZD1222 COVID-19 vaccine. About the research overall: Second-dose groups at about 4 or about 12 weeks were pooled.

The data were produced by immunoSEQ multiplex PCR, yet TCRdb's version contains in-frame clones alone and is incomplete. The sample has 60,000 to 70,000 clones, approximately 80% seen once. Trimming cost V 5 bases and J 0 bases, with 11 bases left between them. The CDR3 length is 14 residues. CDR1 MGHRA and CDR2 YSYEKL come from the germline V gene. Study-level findings and limits: Clonal diversity may have been underestimated, and the donors were mostly white British, with more females than males.

As concerns this clone: No antigen is known for it.

The rearrangement links TRBV4-1 to TRBJ2-7, with D perhaps TRBD2 (5 bases). This TCR came from an adult in good health. The sequences come from peripheral blood, collected on day 0 of AZD1222 vaccination. CDR3 in amino acids: CASSEGPSSYEQYF. The CDR3, as DNA: TGCGCCAGCAGCGAGGGCCCGAGCTCCTACGAGCAGTACTTC.